One T cell receptor (beta chain) is described in this entry. Isolation of CD4+ and CD8+ T cells from PBMCs was achieved by sorting. This entry belongs to a study of CD8+ T cells in alopecia areata. Germline values: CDR1 GTSNPN, CDR2 SVGIG (reference sequence). The CDR3 has 11 residues. V was clipped by 5 bases and J by 10 bases, with 12 bases between them. Isolated RNA was reverse transcribed into cDNA used as the sequencing template. The repertoire was sequenced with immunoSEQ multiplex PCR; TCRdb's copy has only in-frame clones and lacks some. The sample comprises under 250,000 clones, about 56% of which are singletons, and over 4% rests with the top ten.

This sequence originates from a human donor in good health. The V and J genes are TRBV30 and TRBJ2-1, with D perhaps TRBD1 (5 bases). The sample taken for sequencing was CD8+ T cells sorted from blood. The CDR3 sequence: CAWGLTAEQFF. CDR3 coding DNA: TGTGCCTGGGGCCTGACAGCCGAGCAGTTCTTC.